This TCR beta chain was sequenced for a study of shared clonotypes between healthy human individuals. Clones were sequenced by immunoSEQ multiplex PCR, and TCRdb holds only the in-frame ones, with some missing. Found here are 1.4 million or so clones, around 98.5% of them singletons; the top ten hold about 0.34%. There are 14 residues in the CDR3. Germline lookup yields CDR1 SGHRS and CDR2 YFSETQ. V was cut by 3 bases and J by 5 bases, with 13 bases left in between. The study, taken as a whole, reports: Among non-shared clonotypes, generation probabilities were lower than among those shared by all four donors.

On this clone: No antigen is known for it.

This clonotype originated in a young man in good health. This rearrangement joins TRBV5-1 to TRBJ2-3; either TRBD1 or TRBD2 may supply D (5 bases each). The sample comprised naive CD4+ T cells sorted from blood. Specified subset: CD45RA+ positively selected. The CDR3 spells CASSSEGIGDTQYF. For the CDR3, the DNA is TGCGCCAGCAGCTCCGAGGGGATAGGAGATACGCAGTATTTT.